This T cell receptor (beta chain) was identified during a study of T-cell reconstitution after alpha-beta-depleted transplantation in children. This clonotype was counted at least ten times. The CDR3 spans 14 residues. The V and J ends lost 5 bases and 2 bases respectively, with 9 bases between them. Unique molecular identifiers were incorporated when the TCRbeta library was constructed. TCRdb processed the PCR reads anew with MiXCR; each CDR3 protein has one entry. The table shows approximately 190,000 distinct CDR3 sequences, with about 8.4% occurring only once. This TCR was sampled from a male patient aged 2 to 10 who had a stem cell transplant for acute myeloid leukemia, so the T cells may come from the graft donor. The sequences come from PBMCs, mostly from graft donor cells, collected 360 days after TCRalphabeta/CD19-depleted stem cell transplant. The gene calls are TRBV12-3 or TRBV12-4 and TRBJ1-4, with D unresolved. The CDR3 region has the DNA TGTGCCAGCAGTCCACGAGGGACTAATGAAAAACTGTTTTTT. This translates into CASSPRGTNEKLFF.